The 5 T cell receptor beta chains reported below all come from one sample, sequenced in a study of shared clonotypes between healthy human individuals. Clones were read by immunoSEQ multiplex PCR, and TCRdb kept only the in-frame ones, dropping some. The sample lists around 1.5 million clones; 98% were seen once. Sequencing input: naive CD4+ T cells sorted from blood. The subset here: CD45RA+ positively selected. The receptors originated from a man under 40 in good health.

This chain links TRBV10-3 with TRBJ2-7; 11 bases match TRBD2. Trimming at V came to 3 bases and at J to 7 bases, leaving 35 bases not matched to a gene. This CDR3 spans 24 amino acids. The germline CDR1 and CDR2 sequences are ENHRY and SYGVKD. CDR3 region: CAISDNTRTDRQFSGRARRGEQYF. The DNA of the CDR3 is TGTGCCATCAGTGATAACACCCGAACGGACCGACAATTTAGCGGGAGGGCCCGAAGGGGGGAGCAGTACTTC.

The V and J genes are TRBV6-1 and TRBJ2-7; TRBD1 matches at 9 bases. V shed 7 bases and J 3 bases; nucleotides not matched to a gene: 7. The CDR3 runs to 14 residues. Germline V gene sequence: CDR1 MNHNS, CDR2 SASEGT. The CDR3 region is CASTTSTGGYEQYF. CDR3 nucleotides: TGTGCCAGCACCACGTCGACAGGGGGCTACGAGCAGTACTTC.

The chain links TRBV13 to TRBJ2-5; no clear D gene. The germline V and J ends were trimmed by 2 bases and 0 bases, with 1 base remaining between them. This CDR3 region has 12 residues. Germline-derived CDR1 and CDR2 are PRHDT and FYEKMQ (reference sequence). The CDR3 nucleotides are TGTGCCAGCAGCTTATACCAAGAGACCCAGTACTTC. Translation gives CASSLYQETQYF.

The rearrangement joins TRBV4-3 to TRBJ1-4; 8 bases line up with TRBD1. The CDR3 is 15 amino acids. V was clipped by 4 bases and J by 3 bases; unmatched bases: 4. Germline values: CDR1 LGHNA, CDR2 YSLEER. The CDR3 sequence is CASSPQGAANEKLFF. The CDR3 DNA reads TGCGCCAGCAGCCCCCAGGGGGCGGCTAATGAAAAACTGTTTTTT.

This clone has just one count. The chain combines TRBV2 with TRBJ2-7, with D uncertain. The CDR3 length is 15 residues. Germline V gene lookup returns CDR1 SNHLY and CDR2 FYNNEI. Between the trimmed V and J ends, which lost 2 bases and 0 bases, there was a span of 11 bases. DNA for the CDR3: TGTGCCAGCAGTGAATTCGCGTCTAGCTCCTACGAGCAGTACTTC. Its protein product is CASSEFASSSYEQYF.